The 24 T cell receptor beta chains presented below share a single source sample, sequenced in a study of blood T cell repertoires in COVID-19. Only in-frame clones appear in the TCRdb table, and some are missing; sequencing was by immunoSEQ multiplex PCR. Among roughly 25,000 clones, 86% were seen once, and the ten largest hold approximately 30%. The specimen was peripheral blood. The receptors were sampled from a human donor with active COVID-19. The donor label of this sample is uncertain.

The chain uses TRBV3-1 (or the pseudogene TRBV3-2) and TRBJ2-1; D unclear. The CDR3 covers 17 residues. The V gene lost 4 bases and the J gene lost 5 bases, with 21 bases spanning the gap. Germline lookup yields CDR1 LGHDT and CDR2 YNNKEL (reference sequence). This CDR3 is CASSRSGPFHSDNEQFF. DNA of the CDR3: TGTGCCAGCAGCCGTTCGGGTCCTTTCCATTCCGACAATGAGCAGTTCTTC.

This chain connects TRBV2 to TRBJ1-1; the D is unclear. V gave up 1 base and J gave up 0 bases, with 6 bases separating them. The CDR3 extends over 14 amino acids. CDR1 is SNHLY, CDR2 FYNNEI, per germline. CDR3 in amino acids: CASSEGPMNTEAFF. Here the CDR3 DNA reads TGTGCCAGCAGTGAAGGGCCGATGAACACTGAAGCTTTCTTT.

J is TRBJ2-1 and V is TRBV6-5, with TRBD2 matching 7 bases. Losses at the gene ends were 7 bases for V and 6 bases for J; bases not matched to a gene: 9. Germline CDR1 reads MNHEY; CDR2 reads SVGAGI. CDR3 length: 14 amino acids. Here the CDR3 DNA reads TGTGCCAGCACCAAAGGTGGGAGGGGCAATGAGCAGTTCTTC. Its translation: CASTKGGRGNEQFF.

The chain couples TRBV10-1 to TRBJ2-7; 12 nucleotides line up with TRBD2. With 2 bases clipped from V and 1 base from J, the junction kept 0 bases outside the gene matches. There are 15 residues in the CDR3. Germline CDR1 WNHNN, CDR2 SYGVQD (reference sequence). The CDR3 reads CASSEGTSGSYEQYF. The CDR3 DNA reads TGCGCCAGCAGTGAGGGGACTAGCGGGTCCTACGAGCAGTACTTC.

The chain uses TRBV7-3 and TRBJ2-1; TRBD2 is a possible D gene (5 bases). Per germline, CDR1 SGHTA and CDR2 FQGTGA. CDR3 length: 15 residues. Trimming pared 3 bases from V and 0 bases from J, leaving 9 bases between. Here the CDR3 reads CASSFGESSYNEQFF. The CDR3 DNA reads TGTGCCAGCAGCTTCGGGGAGAGCTCCTACAATGAGCAGTTCTTC.

V usage is TRBV5-5 and J usage is TRBJ2-5; D may be TRBD1 (5 bases). The ends were cut back, 2 bases at V and 5 bases at J, with 10 bases in the middle. Germline loops: CDR1 SGHKS, CDR2 YYEKEE (reference sequence). The CDR3 contains 13 residues. The CDR3 reads CASSLRGTETQYF. DNA for the CDR3: TGTGCCAGCAGCTTAAGGGGTACGGAGACCCAGTACTTC.

The chain employs TRBV27 and TRBJ1-5; maybe TRBD1 (6 bases). V was pared by 1 base and J by 0 bases, with 13 bases between. There are 17 residues in the CDR3. The germline CDR1 and CDR2 sequences are MNHEY and SMNVEV (reference sequence). DNA for the CDR3: TGTGCCAGCAGTTTATTTGGGCAGGGGATTAGCAATCAGCCCCAGCATTTT. Amino acid sequence: CASSLFGQGISNQPQHF.

The V call is TRBV4-1, the J call TRBJ2-2, with D maybe TRBD1 (6 bases). Trimming pared 1 base from V and 6 bases from J, leaving 12 bases between. This CDR3 has 15 amino acids. From germline, CDR1 is MGHRA and CDR2 YSYEKL. The CDR3 reads CASSQAWGQAGELFF. CDR3 coding DNA: TGCGCCAGCAGCCAAGCTTGGGGGCAGGCCGGGGAGCTGTTTTTT.

This chain connects TRBV19 to TRBJ1-4, with D possibly TRBD1 on 6 matching bases. The germline V and J ends were trimmed by 8 bases and 8 bases, with 15 bases remaining between them. Germline values: CDR1 LNHDA, CDR2 SQIVND (reference sequence). There are 13 residues in the CDR3. The CDR3 here is CASGGGQLEKLFF. CDR3 coding DNA: TGTGCCAGTGGGGGCGGACAGTTGGAAAAACTGTTTTTT.

On this clone itself: One end of the junction does not line up with germline, which may come from a read error. The chain combines TRBV4-3 with TRBJ2-5; perhaps TRBD1 as D (6 bases). The CDR3 runs to 11 residues. CDR1 is LGHNA and CDR2 is YSLEER in the germline V gene. The CDR3 loop is CASGKTGPHYF. For the CDR3, the DNA is TGCGCCAGCGGGAAGACAGGTCCCCATTACTTC.

The chain combines TRBV28 with TRBJ1-6; D is uncertain. The CDR3 has 17 amino acids. Germline loops: CDR1 MDHEN, CDR2 SYDVKM. The ends were cut back, 4 bases at V and 0 bases at J, with 13 bases in the middle. CDR3 bases: TGTGCCAGCAGTTCCTTAGCCGTGAGCTCCTATAATTCACCCCTCCACTTT. Protein: CASSSLAVSSYNSPLHF. Full variable domain (missing parts from reference TRBV28 and TRBJ1-6): DVKVTQSSRYLVKRTGEKVFLECVQDMDHENMFWYRQDPGLGLRLIYFSYDVKMKEKGDIPEGYSVSREKKERFSLILESASTNQTSMYLCASSSLAVSSYNSPLHFGNGTRLTVT.

V gene TRBV27 combines with J gene TRBJ1-6; no reliable D call. CDR3 length: 18 residues. The germline CDR1 and CDR2 sequences are MNHEY and SMNVEV (reference sequence). V dropped 0 bases and J dropped 0 bases, with 12 bases sitting between them. The CDR3 here is CASSLSGGLSSYNSPLHF. CDR3 bases: TGTGCCAGCAGTTTATCGGGCGGGTTAAGCTCCTATAATTCACCCCTCCACTTT.

The chain recombines TRBV9 with TRBJ2-3; D is perhaps TRBD1 (6 bases). The CDR3 has 17 amino acids. V lost 0 bases and J 4 bases, leaving 18 bases between the germline ends. The germline CDR1 and CDR2 sequences are SGDLS and YYNGEE. The CDR3 DNA reads TGTGCCAGCAGCGTAGCAGTGGGGGCTACGGTGGCAGATACGCAGTATTTT. Translation gives CASSVAVGATVADTQYF.

The genes are TRBV9 and TRBJ1-1, with a possible D match to TRBD1 (5 bases). With 0 bases removed from V and 3 bases from J, the gap between germline ends came to 21 bases. This CDR3 comprises 18 residues. Germline V CDR1 and CDR2: SGDLS, YYNGEE. For the CDR3, the DNA is TGTGCCAGCAGCGTAGGGGTCCCGGGACTCTCGCAGGACACTGAAGCTTTCTTT. Its protein product is CASSVGVPGLSQDTEAFF.

The chain uses TRBV18 and TRBJ1-1, with 10 bases aligning to TRBD1. CDR1 is KGHSH, CDR2 LQKENI, per germline. The CDR3 runs to 15 residues. Germline trimming cut 4 bases from V and 1 base from J; bases unmatched to any gene: 3. DNA of the CDR3: TGTGCCAGCTCACTACGACAGGGGGCGAACACTGAAGCTTTCTTT. It codes for CASSLRQGANTEAFF.

This clone was found once. The chain joins TRBV5-4 to TRBJ2-2; D possibly corresponds to TRBD2 (6 bases). CDR1 and CDR2 (germline): SGHNT, YYREEE (reference sequence). This CDR3 spans 16 amino acids. V lost 2 bases, J lost 0 bases, and 11 bases lay in between. The CDR3 loop is CASSLSLAANTGELFF. The DNA of the CDR3 is TGTGCCAGCAGCTTATCACTAGCCGCGAACACCGGGGAGCTGTTTTTT.

The genes are TRBV19 and TRBJ1-3, with 7 bases matching TRBD1. The CDR3 extends over 16 amino acids. Looked up from germline, CDR1 is LNHDA and CDR2 is SQIVND (reference sequence). After removal of 5 bases from V and 2 bases from J, the junction contained 9 bases not matched to a gene. DNA for the CDR3: TGTGCCAGTAGTCCCCAGGGGGTAGGAACTGGAAACACCATATATTTT. Amino acids: CASSPQGVGTGNTIYF.

The chain joins TRBV9 to TRBJ2-7; 7 bases line up with TRBD1. The J segment lost 4 bases and the V segment lost 0 bases, leaving 4 bases of the junction unmatched. Germline loops: CDR1 SGDLS, CDR2 YYNGEE. The CDR3 covers 14 residues. CDR3 loop: CASSVEGGGYEQYF. In DNA, the CDR3 is TGTGCCAGCAGCGTAGAAGGGGGCGGATACGAGCAGTACTTC.

The chain employs TRBV11-1 and TRBJ2-1; the D is unclear. CDR3 length: 14 amino acids. V lost 2 bases and J lost 5, with 10 bases in between. Germline V lookup: CDR1 SGHAT, CDR2 FQDESV (reference sequence). CDR3 region: CASSLNPQDNEQFF. CDR3 DNA: TGTGCCAGCAGCTTAAACCCCCAGGACAATGAGCAGTTCTTC.

The rearrangement links TRBV19 to TRBJ2-7, with D possibly matching TRBD2 (6 bases). The CDR3 runs 16 residues. Germline CDR1 is LNHDA and CDR2 is SQIVND (reference sequence). The V end was cut by 5 bases, the J end by 3 bases, with 20 bases between. CDR3 in DNA: TGTGCCAGTAGTGGGGGTGGAGGGGCACAGTTCTACGAGCAGTACTTC. This gives the protein CASSGGGGAQFYEQYF.

The chain uses TRBV4-3 and TRBJ2-1; 10 bases align to TRBD2. CDR1 is LGHNA, CDR2 YSLEER, per germline. This CDR3 is 16 amino acids long. The junction had 5 bases not matched to a gene; V was cut back by 0 bases and J by 6 bases. The CDR3 reads CASSQDRPSGSNEQFF. CDR3 DNA: TGCGCCAGCAGCCAAGATCGGCCTAGCGGGAGCAATGAGCAGTTCTTC.

This clone was observed once. The chain joins TRBV5-1 to TRBJ1-1; D is unclear. The ends were cut back, 3 bases at V and 0 bases at J, with 9 bases in the middle. Germline lookup yields CDR1 SGHRS and CDR2 YFSETQ. The CDR3 covers 14 residues. The CDR3 spells CASSSQPLNTEAFF. CDR3 bases: TGCGCCAGCAGCTCACAACCCTTGAACACTGAAGCTTTCTTT.

The chain employs TRBV2 and TRBJ2-6; 7 bases line up with TRBD2. J lost 0 bases, V lost 9 bases, and 5 bases had no gene match. The germline V gene encodes CDR1 SNHLY and CDR2 FYNNEI. The length of the CDR3 is 15 residues. The CDR3 protein is CASLAEVSGANVLTF. As DNA, the CDR3 is TGTGCCAGTCTAGCGGAGGTCTCTGGGGCCAACGTCCTGACTTTC.

The chain has TRBV5-6 and TRBJ2-5; TRBD1 matches at 10 bases. The junction had 7 bases not matched to a gene; V was cut back by 4 bases and J by 1 base. This CDR3 region has 16 residues. CDR1 and CDR2 from the germline V gene are SGHDT and YYEEEE. The CDR3 nucleotides read TGTGCCAGCAGCAGATGGACAGGGGGGCGCCAAGAGACCCAGTACTTC. Protein product: CASSRWTGGRQETQYF.